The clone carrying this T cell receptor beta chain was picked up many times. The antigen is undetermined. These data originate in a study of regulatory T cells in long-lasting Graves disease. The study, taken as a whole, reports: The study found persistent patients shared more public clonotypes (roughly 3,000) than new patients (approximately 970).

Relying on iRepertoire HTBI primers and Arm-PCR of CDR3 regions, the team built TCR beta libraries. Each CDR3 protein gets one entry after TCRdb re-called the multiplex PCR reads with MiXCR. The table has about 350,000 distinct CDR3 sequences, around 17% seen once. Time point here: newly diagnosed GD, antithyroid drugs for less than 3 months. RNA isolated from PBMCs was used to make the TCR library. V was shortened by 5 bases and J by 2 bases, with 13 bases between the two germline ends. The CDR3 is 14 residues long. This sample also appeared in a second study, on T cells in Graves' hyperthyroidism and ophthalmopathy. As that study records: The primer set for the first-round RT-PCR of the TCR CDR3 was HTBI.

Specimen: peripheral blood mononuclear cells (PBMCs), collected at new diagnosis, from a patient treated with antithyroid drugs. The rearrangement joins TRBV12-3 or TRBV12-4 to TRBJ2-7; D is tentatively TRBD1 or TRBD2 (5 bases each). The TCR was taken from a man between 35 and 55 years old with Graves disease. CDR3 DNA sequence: TGTGCCAGCAGTCTCCGGGACCGACCCTACGAGCAGTACTTC. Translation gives CASSLRDRPYEQYF.